Below, one TCR beta chain is given with its context. This CDR3 has 12 residues. Germline V gene lookup returns CDR1 GTSNPN and CDR2 SVGIG (reference sequence). Losses at the gene ends were 8 bases for V and 11 bases for J; bases not matched to a gene: 11. The sample belongs to a study of blood T cells in healthy people across ages. At the level of the study: Capture by template switching was about one barcoded beta molecule per two T cells.

Primers used in a second PCR of roughly 6 to 12 cycles were a sample-barcoded 5' primer and a J-beta primer mix. MiXCR was run by TCRdb on the 5' RACE reads, yielding one entry per CDR3 protein. The data contain roughly 650,000 distinct CDR3 sequences, about 34% of them seen just once; the ten biggest clones take up 15%. The chain couples TRBV30 to TRBJ2-5; the match to TRBD1 covers 10 bases. The receptor was isolated from a woman older than 75 in good health. What was sequenced was blood. CDR3 sequence: CATGTGVYEQYF. The CDR3 DNA reads as TGTGCCACCGGGACAGGGGTGTATGAGCAGTACTTC.